This T cell receptor (beta chain) is from a study of shared clonotypes between healthy human individuals. CDR3 length equals 16 residues. Germline CDR1 and CDR2: SGHVS and FQNEAQ. J was trimmed by 6 bases and V by 6 bases; bases with no gene match: 11. Sequencing used immunoSEQ multiplex PCR; TCRdb keeps in-frame clones, though not all of them. The repertoire holds around 750,000 clones, with roughly 70% as singletons. Sequences were obtained from memory CD4+ T cells sorted from blood. Subset meaning: CD45RA-negative fraction. This sequence joins TRBV7-8 and TRBJ2-1, with 10 bases matching TRBD2. The source of this sequence is a woman aged 30 to 39 in good health. CDR3 protein: CASSLRELAGVNEQFF. The CDR3 nucleotides are TGTGCCAGCAGTCTTCGAGAGCTAGCGGGAGTCAATGAGCAGTTCTTC.